This entry is about one T cell receptor (beta chain). The target antigen is unknown. This entry is derived from a study of beta chain features in type 1 diabetes. CDR1 is SGHRS, CDR2 YFSETQ, per germline. V trimming: 0 bases; J trimming: 1 base; junction bases outside the gene matches: 3. The CDR3 sequence is 15 residues long. Study-wide points: Cells expressing TCR highly could be over-represented by cDNA sequencing. The study found that naive, central memory and Treg TCRB repertoires appeared more similar in patients than in healthy donors. Researchers report that Type 1 diabetes patients had moderately but significantly shorter TCRB CDR3s across all four CD4+ subsets. VDJ junctions sequenced from type 1 diabetes patients showed fewer insertions and more deletions.

The sequenced template was cDNA made from the entire isolated RNA. Assay used: immunoSEQ multiplex PCR; TCRdb lists only in-frame clones, some missing. The data show approximately 260,000 clones, roughly 24% seen once. This chain connects TRBV5-1 to TRBJ2-7; TRBD1 matches 8 bases. The receptor was derived from a woman aged 25 to 39 with type 1 diabetes. Sequencing was done on a sample of naive CD4+ T cells from blood. CDR3: CASSLADRESYEQYF. The CDR3 region has the DNA TGCGCCAGCAGCTTGGCGGACAGGGAATCCTACGAGCAGTACTTC.